This T cell receptor beta chain was recorded in a study of shared clonotypes between healthy human individuals. Study background: Each donor contributed plates that comprised three CD4 naive, three CD4 memory, two CD8 naive and one CD8 memory.

Deep was the level at which the assay was run. TCRdb keeps only in-frame clones here, not all; method: immunoSEQ multiplex PCR. The table records around 940,000 clones, roughly 72% of them present only once. This receptor was taken from a man between 18 and 29 years old in good health. The sequencing input was memory CD4+ T cells sorted from blood. Subset of the sample: CD45RA-negative fraction.

In DNA, the CDR3 is TGTGCCAGCAGGAGACTAGCGGGAACTTACGAGCAGTACTTC. Translation: CASRRLAGTYEQYF. The rearrangement uses TRBV2 and TRBJ2-7; 11 bases fit TRBD2. The J segment lost 4 bases and the V segment lost 6 bases, leaving 5 bases of the junction unmatched. This CDR3 contains 14 residues. Germline V CDR1 and CDR2: SNHLY, FYNNEI.